This entry describes one TCR beta chain. CDR3 length equals 15 residues. The ends were cut back, 1 base at V and 1 base at J, with 9 bases in the middle. Per germline, CDR1 SGHVS and CDR2 FQNEAQ. This entry is derived from a study of tissue T cells after allogeneic stem cell transplantation. Generated by immunoSEQ multiplex PCR, the TCRdb table keeps only in-frame clones and is missing some. This table holds 700 or so clones, roughly 73% found once. This TCR was recovered from a female patient between 18 and 49 years old with steroid-refractory graft-versus-host disease after an allogeneic stem cell transplant. Some T cells could come from the graft donor. This specimen was liver tissue, taken at autopsy. The chain carries TRBV7-8 and TRBJ2-3, with TRBD2 as a possible D gene (6 bases). The CDR3 spells CASSLERVRTDTQYF. CDR3 DNA: TGTGCCAGCAGCTTAGAGCGGGTACGCACAGATACGCAGTATTTT. The variable domain in full, with the rest retrieved from reference TRBV7-8 and TRBJ2-3, is GAGVSQSPRYKVAKRGQDVALRCDPISGHVSLFWYQQALGQGPEFLTYFQNEAQLDKSGLPSDRFFAERPEGSVSTLKIQRTQQEDSAVYLCASSLERVRTDTQYFGPGTRLTVL.